The present entry profiles one TCR beta chain with its context. The PCR employed 60 Vbeta primers together with 13 Jbeta primers. Some clones are missing from TCRdb's copy, which holds only in-frame ones; the method was immunoSEQ multiplex PCR. The repertoire holds about 140,000 clones, with about three quarters as singletons. The data were obtained in a study of cytomegalovirus exposure and HLA in healthy donors. V lost 5 bases and J lost 1, with 17 bases in between. The germline V gene encodes CDR1 LNHDA and CDR2 SQIVND (reference sequence). This CDR3 is 16 amino acids long. The source of this sequence is a male donor in good health and CMV-seropositive. The rearrangement uses TRBV19 and TRBJ2-5, with D possibly matching TRBD2 (5 bases). The specimen was PBMCs. The CDR3 DNA reads TGTGCCAGTAGTCTGAGAGGTATTCGGGGCCAAGAGACCCAGTACTTC. Translated: CASSLRGIRGQETQYF.